Below, 9 T cell receptor beta chains from the same sample are listed, as sequenced in a study of STAT3 mutations in large granular lymphocyte leukemia. These receptors lack a known antigen. Using immunoSEQ multiplex PCR, the repertoire was profiled, and TCRdb retains in-frame clones only, with some absent. The table has a few thousand clones, 82% seen once. The study, taken as a whole, reports: Every T-LGLL patient had at least one immunodominant TCRbeta clonotype.

The sample was peripheral blood mononuclear cells. These TCRs come from a man aged 40-49 years with T-cell large granular lymphocyte leukemia. Some clones in this sample may be carry-over from other donors' samples.

The chain couples TRBV7-9 to TRBJ1-2, with 8 bases lining up with TRBD1. V shed 3 bases and J 7 bases; nucleotides not matched to a gene: 4. This CDR3 is 13 amino acids long. The V gene's germline CDR1 is SEHNR and CDR2 FQNEAQ (reference sequence). Written as DNA, the CDR3 is TGTGCCAGCAGCTTCCTGACAGGGGTTGGCTACACCTTC. Translated, it gives CASSFLTGVGYTF.

By proportion, this clone is medium-sized. The chain uses TRBV6-6 and TRBJ1-2, with D unresolved. V lost 2 bases to trimming and J lost 5 bases, with 12 bases between them. The CDR3 covers 14 residues. Germline CDR1 MNHNY, CDR2 SVGAGI (reference sequence). The CDR3 region is CASSYMVWGYGYTF. The CDR3 DNA is TGTGCCAGCAGTTACATGGTTTGGGGTTATGGCTACACCTTC.

The gene calls are TRBV6-6 and TRBJ2-7; unclear D gene. The V and J ends lost 5 bases and 5 bases respectively, with 7 bases between them. CDR3 length equals 11 residues. Per germline, CDR1 MNHNY and CDR2 SVGAGI (reference sequence). This CDR3 reads CASSLGHEQYF. DNA for the CDR3: TGTGCCAGCAGTCTTGGACACGAGCAGTACTTC.

The CDR3 DNA reads as TGTGCCAGCAGCTCGCCGGGACAGGGTTTCTACGAGCAGTACTTC. Translated: CASSSPGQGFYEQYF. This chain uses TRBV5-5 with TRBJ2-7, with TRBD1 matching over 9 bases. CDR3 length: 15 amino acids. Germline V CDR1 and CDR2: SGHKS, YYEKEE (reference sequence). V was clipped by 3 bases and J by 3 bases; unmatched bases: 7.

This sequence joins TRBV9 and TRBJ2-5, with D unresolved. Germline CDR1 SGDLS, CDR2 YYNGEE. The CDR3 length is 14 residues. V gave up 0 bases and J gave up 1 base, with 7 bases separating them. DNA of the CDR3: TGTGCCAGCAGCGTAGGGGCAGCCCAAGAGACCCAGTACTTC. This translates into CASSVGAAQETQYF.

This clone has a handful of counts. The chain uses TRBV5-1 and TRBJ2-3; the D gene is possibly TRBD2 (5 bases). V was shortened by 0 bases and J by 2 bases, with 13 bases between the two germline ends. Germline CDR1 reads SGHRS; CDR2 reads YFSETQ. CDR3 length: 16 residues. The CDR3 nucleotides read TGCGCCAGCAGCTTGGAAGAGGGAATCTACACAGATACGCAGTATTTT. Residues: CASSLEEGIYTDTQYF.

The chain combines TRBV5-1 with TRBJ1-1; D uncertain. The V gene lost 6 bases and the J gene lost 1 base, with 10 bases spanning the gap. The CDR3 sequence is 13 residues long. Germline V gene lookup returns CDR1 SGHRS and CDR2 YFSETQ. CDR3 bases: TGCGCCAGCAATTCCCCGGGGAACACTGAAGCTTTCTTT. It codes for CASNSPGNTEAFF.

The chain uses TRBV9 and TRBJ1-3; D gene uncertain. This CDR3 has 15 residues. Trimming left V 4 bases short and J 4 bases short, with 15 bases between. From germline, CDR1 is SGDLS and CDR2 YYNGEE. The CDR3 DNA reads as TGTGCCAGCAGCCCCCAGGTGGCGCCCGGAAACACCATATATTTT. This translates into CASSPQVAPGNTIYF. Based on the CDR3 plus reference TRBV9 and TRBJ1-3, the full variable domain is DSGVTQTPKHLITATGQRVTLRCSPRSGDLSVYWYQQSLDQGLQFLIQYYNGEERAKGNILERFSAQQFPDLHSELNLSSLELGDSALYFCASSPQVAPGNTIYFGEGSWLTVV.

V gene TRBV30 combines with J gene TRBJ2-2, with unresolved D. There are 13 residues in the CDR3. Germline CDR1 reads GTSNPN; CDR2 reads SVGIG (reference sequence). V was clipped by 3 bases and J by 6 bases, with 11 bases between them. CDR3 region: CAWSPLVAGELFF. The DNA of the CDR3 is TGTGCCTGGAGCCCCTTAGTAGCCGGGGAGCTGTTTTTT.